The 18 T cell receptor beta chains below all came from one sample that was sequenced in a study of blood T cell repertoires in COVID-19 (TCRdb year 2020). Library generation was performed with the immunoSEQ multiplex PCR assay. TCRdb limited this immuneACCESS table to in-frame rearrangements with V and J called. A share of clones is missing; checked studies link under half to unresolved V genes, and the rest is unexplained. Counted in this sample were approximately 150,000 clones; approximately 80% of them appeared once. The ten largest make up under 13% of the sample. The specimen was peripheral blood. The receptors were gathered from a human donor in a cohort sampled during active COVID-19.

The rearrangement joins TRBV7-9 to TRBJ2-5; 7 nucleotides agree with TRBD1. The germline V gene has CDR1 SEHNR and CDR2 FQNEAQ (reference sequence). The CDR3 contains 14 residues. Trimming removed 1 base from V and 4 bases from J; junction bases left unmatched: 3. This CDR3 is CASSLEGAGETQYF. CDR3 DNA sequence: TGTGCCAGCAGCTTAGAGGGGGCTGGAGAGACCCAGTACTTC.

This chain links TRBV18 with TRBJ1-6; 8 bases are shared with TRBD1. Germline V gives CDR1 KGHSH, CDR2 LQKENI. Trimming took 3 bases from V and 4 from J; bases not matched to a gene: 5. This CDR3 spans 16 amino acids. In DNA, the CDR3 is TGTGCCAGCTCACCTCAGGGGGCTCCGTATAATTCACCCCTCCACTTT. This translates into CASSPQGAPYNSPLHF.

The chain combines TRBV9 with TRBJ2-1; TRBD2 matches 7 bases. This CDR3 contains 15 residues. The J segment lost 8 bases and the V segment lost 0 bases, leaving 8 bases of the junction unmatched. Germline V gene data show CDR1 as SGDLS and CDR2 as YYNGEE. The chain's CDR3 is CASSVANIGGDEQFF. DNA of the CDR3: TGTGCCAGCAGCGTAGCGAACATTGGGGGGGATGAGCAGTTCTTC.

This chain joins TRBV4-3 and TRBJ1-1; no reliable D call. CDR3 size: 15 residues. Germline CDR1 is LGHNA and CDR2 is YSLEER. Trimming shortened V by 2 bases and J by 1 base, and 11 bases separated the two germline ends. CDR3: CASSQHQRRNTEAFF. For the CDR3, the DNA is TGCGCCAGCAGCCAACACCAGCGCAGGAACACTGAAGCTTTCTTT.

Points on this clone: Other DNA sequences of this sample code for an identical CDR3. The V call is TRBV7-3, the J call TRBJ2-2; no firm D call. The germline V and J ends were trimmed by 5 bases and 1 base, with 5 bases remaining between them. CDR3 length: 13 amino acids. Germline V CDR1 and CDR2: SGHTA, FQGTGA. CDR3 sequence (DNA): TGTGCCAGCAGCCGAGGGAACACCGGGGAGCTGTTTTTT. Its protein product is CASSRGNTGELFF.

This rearrangement joins TRBV12-5 to TRBJ1-2; D is possibly TRBD1 (6 bases). Trimming stripped 0 bases from V and 2 bases from J, with 16 bases between. The CDR3 covers 17 residues. Germline CDR1 LGHNT, CDR2 FRNRAP. The CDR3 coding sequence is TGTGCTAGTGGTTTGGTAATAGCACAGGGACGAAACTATGGCTACACCTTC. Protein: CASGLVIAQGRNYGYTF.

The chain employs TRBV5-1 and TRBJ1-1, with D hard to call. Trimming removed 1 base from V and 0 bases from J, with 7 bases in between. The CDR3 length is 14 residues. Germline CDR1 SGHRS, CDR2 YFSETQ. The CDR3 nucleotides read TGCGCCAGCAGCTTGACAGAGCTGAACACTGAAGCTTTCTTT. Protein product: CASSLTELNTEAFF.

In this sample, this clone turned up a few times. The rearrangement uses TRBV6-5 and TRBJ1-1, with no clear D. Germline values: CDR1 MNHEY, CDR2 SVGAGI. There are 13 residues in the CDR3. Trimming removed 6 bases at V and 3 bases at J, with 11 bases between. The CDR3 is CASSRVWDTEAFF. The CDR3 region has the DNA TGTGCCAGCAGCCGGGTGTGGGACACTGAAGCTTTCTTT.

This clone came up once. This sequence joins TRBV5-1 and TRBJ2-2; D uncertain. The germline V gene encodes CDR1 SGHRS and CDR2 YFSETQ. Trimming removed 1 base at V and 0 bases at J, with 7 bases between. The CDR3 has 15 amino acids. The CDR3, as DNA: TGCGCCAGCAGCTTGCATCAATCGAACACCGGGGAGCTGTTTTTT. Its translation is CASSLHQSNTGELFF.

V and J are TRBV11-2 and TRBJ2-7; 7 nucleotides agree with TRBD1. Germline assignment: CDR1 SGHAT and CDR2 FQNNGV. The ends lost 7 bases at V and 4 bases at J; junction bases unmatched: 13. CDR3 length: 15 amino acids. The CDR3 loop is CASTIGAGGRYEQYF. For the CDR3, the DNA is TGTGCCAGCACAATCGGGGCAGGGGGTCGGTACGAGCAGTACTTC. Full variable domain (missing parts from reference TRBV11-2 and TRBJ2-7): EAGVAQSPRYKIIEKRQSVAFWCNPISGHATLYWYQQILGQGPKLLIQFQNNGVVDDSQLPKDRFSAERLKGVDSTLKIQPAKLEDSAVYLCASTIGAGGRYEQYFGPGTRLTVT.

The genes are TRBV5-1 and TRBJ2-3; 10 bases fit TRBD2. The CDR3 covers 15 residues. Germline V gene data show CDR1 as SGHRS and CDR2 as YFSETQ. V shed 1 base, J shed 4 bases, and the junction held 3 bases outside the gene matches. The CDR3 sequence: CASSLPSGGPDTQYF. CDR3 nucleotide sequence: TGCGCCAGCAGCTTGCCTAGCGGGGGTCCAGATACGCAGTATTTT.

This chain links TRBV5-6 with TRBJ1-5; 8 nucleotides align to TRBD1. The V gene's germline CDR1 is SGHDT and CDR2 YYEEEE. The CDR3 contains 18 residues. J gave up 0 bases and V 2 bases, and 10 bases lay outside the gene matches. CDR3 sequence (DNA): TGTGCCAGCAGCTTATCGGGCGGCAGGGGGCTTAGCAATCAGCCCCAGCATTTT. Translation: CASSLSGGRGLSNQPQHF.

J is TRBJ2-1 and V is TRBV7-3; the match to TRBD2 covers 7 bases. This CDR3 is 13 amino acids long. The germline CDR1 and CDR2 sequences are SGHTA and FQGTGA. The V and J ends lost 5 bases and 9 bases, in that order; junction bases with no gene match: 7. The CDR3 sequence is CASSLMAGVEQFF. The CDR3 nucleotides read TGTGCCAGCAGCCTTATGGCGGGGGTTGAGCAGTTCTTC.

The chain employs TRBV13 and TRBJ1-1; D possibly corresponds to TRBD1 (5 bases). This CDR3 comprises 14 residues. CDR1 and CDR2 from the germline V gene are PRHDT and FYEKMQ (reference sequence). V lost 5 bases and J lost 1, with 11 bases in between. CDR3 residues: CASSPLTGNTEAFF. In DNA, the CDR3 is TGTGCCAGCAGCCCGCTTACAGGGAACACTGAAGCTTTCTTT.

The chain joins TRBV11-1 to TRBJ1-1, with D unclear. This CDR3 is built from 12 residues. From germline, CDR1 is SGHAT and CDR2 FQDESV (reference sequence). Trimming took off 3 bases at V and 8 bases at J, with 10 bases between the two ends. CDR3 loop: CASSFGGPEAFF. In DNA, the CDR3 is TGTGCCAGCAGCTTCGGAGGGCCGGAAGCTTTCTTT.

V and J are TRBV7-2 and TRBJ1-2; D unclear. Trimming took off 6 bases at V and 3 bases at J, with 14 bases between the two ends. This CDR3 is built from 14 residues. Germline-derived CDR1 and CDR2 are SGHTA and FQGNSA. The CDR3 bases are TGTGCCAGCAGACCCCTCGGGGAGCACTATGGCTACACCTTC. Translating it yields CASRPLGEHYGYTF. The full variable domain, completed using reference TRBV7-2 and TRBJ1-2, is GAGVSQSPSNKVTEKGKDVELRCDPISGHTALYWYRQSLGQGLEFLIYFQGNSAPDKSGLPSDRFSAERTGGSVSTLTIQRTQQEDSAVYLCASRPLGEHYGYTFGSGTRLTVV.

The chain joins TRBV24-1 to TRBJ2-3, with 7 bases fitting TRBD1. The CDR3 is 16 amino acids. With V trimmed by 4 bases and J by 3 bases, 9 bases remained unmatched. CDR1 is KGHDR and CDR2 is SFDVKD in the germline V gene. In DNA form, the CDR3 reads TGTGCCACCAGTGACCCAGACAGGGATGGAACAGATACGCAGTATTTT. It translates to CATSDPDRDGTDTQYF.

This clone is a singleton in its sample. The rearrangement uses TRBV3-1 (or the pseudogene TRBV3-2) and TRBJ1-3; D gene unclear. Germline V lookup: CDR1 LGHDT, CDR2 YNNKEL (reference sequence). V was shortened by 7 bases and J by 0 bases, with 16 bases between the two germline ends. This CDR3 has 16 residues. CDR3 protein: CASTSKGGGSGNTIYF. The CDR3 DNA follows: TGTGCCAGCACTTCCAAAGGAGGCGGCTCTGGAAACACCATATATTTT.